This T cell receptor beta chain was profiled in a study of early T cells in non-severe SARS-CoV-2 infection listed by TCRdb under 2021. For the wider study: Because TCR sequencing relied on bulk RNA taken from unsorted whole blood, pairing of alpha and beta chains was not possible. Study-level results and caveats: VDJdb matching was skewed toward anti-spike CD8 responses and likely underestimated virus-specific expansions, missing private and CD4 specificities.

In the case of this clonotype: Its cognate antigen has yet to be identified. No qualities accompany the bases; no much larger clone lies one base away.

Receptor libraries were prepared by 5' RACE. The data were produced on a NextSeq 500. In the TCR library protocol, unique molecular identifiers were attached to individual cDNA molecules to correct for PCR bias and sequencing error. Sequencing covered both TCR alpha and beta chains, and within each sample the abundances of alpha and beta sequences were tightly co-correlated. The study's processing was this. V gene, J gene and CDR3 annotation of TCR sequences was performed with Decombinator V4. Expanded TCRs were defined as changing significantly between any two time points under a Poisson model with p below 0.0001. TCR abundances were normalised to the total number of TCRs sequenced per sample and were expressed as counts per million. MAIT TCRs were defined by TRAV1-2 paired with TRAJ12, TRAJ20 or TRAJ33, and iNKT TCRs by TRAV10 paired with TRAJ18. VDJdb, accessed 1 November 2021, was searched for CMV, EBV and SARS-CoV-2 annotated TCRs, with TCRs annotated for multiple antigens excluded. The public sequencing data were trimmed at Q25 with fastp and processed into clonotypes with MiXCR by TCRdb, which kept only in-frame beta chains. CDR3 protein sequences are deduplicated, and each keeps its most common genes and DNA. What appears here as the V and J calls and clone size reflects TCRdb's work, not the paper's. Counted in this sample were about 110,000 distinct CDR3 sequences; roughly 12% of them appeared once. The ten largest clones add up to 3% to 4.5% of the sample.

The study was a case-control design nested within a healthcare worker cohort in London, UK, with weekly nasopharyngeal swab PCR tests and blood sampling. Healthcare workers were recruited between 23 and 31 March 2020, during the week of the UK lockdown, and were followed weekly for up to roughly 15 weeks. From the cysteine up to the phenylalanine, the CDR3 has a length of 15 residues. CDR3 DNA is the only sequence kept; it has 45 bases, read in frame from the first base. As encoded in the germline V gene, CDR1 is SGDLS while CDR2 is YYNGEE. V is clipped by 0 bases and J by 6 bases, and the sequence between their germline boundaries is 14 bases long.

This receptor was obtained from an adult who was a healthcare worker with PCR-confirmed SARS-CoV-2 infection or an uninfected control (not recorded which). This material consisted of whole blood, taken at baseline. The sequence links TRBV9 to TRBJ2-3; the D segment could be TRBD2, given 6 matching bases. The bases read TGTGCCAGCAGCGTAGGTCAGCGGGCCGTCGATACGCAGTATTTT. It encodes CASSVGQRAVDTQYF.